This record concerns one T cell receptor (beta chain) sequence. TCRdb reprocessed the 5' RACE reads via MiXCR and lists one record per CDR3 protein. There are 69,000 or so distinct CDR3 sequences in the sample; roughly 4.6% occur only once, and roughly 3.7% lies in the top ten. The V end was cut by 7 bases, the J end by 0 bases, with 18 bases between. In germline, CDR1 is SGHRS, CDR2 YFSETQ. The CDR3 totals 16 residues. This entry is derived from a study of early T cells in non-severe SARS-CoV-2 infection. This receptor was taken from an adult who was a healthcare worker with PCR-confirmed SARS-CoV-2 infection or an uninfected control (not recorded which). The donor label of this sample is uncertain. The chain is built from TRBV5-1 and TRBJ2-3; D perhaps matches TRBD2 (5 bases). The material sequenced was whole blood, taken at baseline. In DNA form, the CDR3 reads TGCGCCAGCGGCCCTGAGGGCTTCGCTAGCACAGATACGCAGTATTTT. Translating gives CASGPEGFASTDTQYF.